In this sample, the clone carrying this T cell receptor beta chain turned up many times. Its antigen remains unknown. These data belong to a study of response to subunit inactivated influenza vaccine. Using its own MiXCR run on the RT-PCR reads, TCRdb lists one record per CDR3 protein. The sample lists more than 700,000 distinct CDR3 sequences, 21% occurring once. Study findings and constraints: A suggestion made by the authors is that each seasonal influenza vaccination recruits few new T cells.

Trimming took 7 bases from V and 1 from J, leaving 13 bases between them. Germline V lookup: CDR1 MNHEY, CDR2 SVGAGI. The CDR3 consists of 14 residues. The source was PBMCs from blood, collected about 5 days after vaccination. This clonotype originated in a man aged 45-60 years who received an inactivated influenza vaccine. This chain connects TRBV6-5 to TRBJ2-5; D is possibly TRBD1 (6 bases). For the CDR3, the DNA is TGTGCCAGCACTTCGACAGGCCCCCAAGAGACCCAGTACTTC. It translates to CASTSTGPQETQYF.